Listed here are 28 T cell receptor beta chains from one sample, sequenced in a study of post-analysis software for immune sequencing data. Study-level points and caveats: The study found TRBV5-6, TRBV5-1 and TRBV20-1 among several TRBV segments more frequent in patients than controls.

Presence of unique molecular identifiers characterized the TCR beta cDNA libraries. TCRdb passed the PCR reads through MiXCR, listing each CDR3 protein once. The sample yields 750,000 to 950,000 distinct CDR3 sequences, approximately 53% seen once. The antigens of these receptors remain unknown. The specimen was blood. The receptors shown here come from a girl under 18 with multiple sclerosis.

The chain combines TRBV4-1 with TRBJ1-5; maybe TRBD1 (5 bases). Germline V gene data show CDR1 as MGHRA and CDR2 as YSYEKL. V lost 3 bases, J lost 5 bases, and 17 bases lay in between. This CDR3 comprises 16 residues. The CDR3 here is CASSHGGGDPYQPQHF. In DNA form, the CDR3 reads TGCGCCAGCAGCCACGGAGGTGGGGACCCCTATCAGCCCCAGCATTTT.

The rearrangement joins TRBV7-9 to TRBJ1-1; no clear D gene. From germline, CDR1 is SEHNR and CDR2 FQNEAQ (reference sequence). V was cut by 5 bases and J by 3 bases, with 10 bases left in between. The CDR3 loop spans 13 amino acids. CDR3 sequence (DNA): TGTGCCAGCAGCGCAGCATTCGACACTGAAGCTTTCTTT. Protein: CASSAAFDTEAFF. Filled out from reference TRBV7-9 and TRBJ1-1, the complete variable domain reads DTGVSQNPRHKITKRGQNVTFRCDPISEHNRLYWYRQTLGQGPEFLTYFQNEAQLEKSRLLSDRFSAERPKGSFSTLEIQRTEQGDSAMYLCASSAAFDTEAFFGQGTRLTVV.

This chain uses TRBV3-1 with TRBJ2-5; 7 nucleotides line up with TRBD2. CDR3 length: 17 residues. Germline V gene sequence: CDR1 LGHDT, CDR2 YNNKEL (reference sequence). The trim removed 1 base at V and 0 bases at J, leaving 8 bases unmatched. As DNA, the CDR3 is TGTGCCAGCAGCCAAGTCCCCTGGGCGGGGGACCAAGAGACCCAGTACTTC. Its protein product is CASSQVPWAGDQETQYF.

The chain employs TRBV12-3 or TRBV12-4 and TRBJ1-1; D gene uncertain. V lost 3 bases and J lost 1, with 6 bases in between. The CDR3 runs to 13 residues. Here the CDR3 DNA reads TGTGCCAGCAGTTTTGAGACGAACACTGAAGCTTTCTTT. As protein: CASSFETNTEAFF.

This clonotype was counted a few times. This may arise from a read error, as a much more abundant clone is one base away. Here the CDR3 DNA reads TGTGCCAGCAGAAACCAAGAGACCCAGTACTTC. The encoded protein is CASRNQETQYF. The rearrangement links TRBV28 to TRBJ2-5; D remains ambiguous. The CDR3 is 11 amino acids. In germline, CDR1 is MDHEN, CDR2 SYDVKM. Trimming removed 6 bases at V and 0 bases at J, with 2 bases between.

This clonotype was recorded a few times. The chain has TRBV20-1 and TRBJ2-4, with D possibly being TRBD1 (6 bases). The ends were cut back, 0 bases at V and 0 bases at J, with 15 bases in the middle. Germline CDR1 DFQATT, CDR2 SNEGSKA (reference sequence). The CDR3 has 17 residues. Here the CDR3 DNA reads TGCAGTGCTAGAGATCCCCGACAGGTGTTAGCCAAAAACATTCAGTACTTC. Translating it yields CSARDPRQVLAKNIQYF.

The rearrangement uses TRBV12-3 or TRBV12-4 and TRBJ2-7; 10 bases line up with TRBD2. The V and J ends lost 4 bases and 4 bases, in that order; junction bases with no gene match: 13. CDR3 length: 17 amino acids. Here the CDR3 reads CASSSANSGRITYEQYF. CDR3 nucleotide sequence: TGTGCCAGCAGTTCCGCGAATAGCGGGAGGATTACGTACGAGCAGTACTTC.

The V call is TRBV11-1, the J call TRBJ1-5, with 7 nucleotides matching TRBD1. Germline CDR1 is SGHAT and CDR2 is FQDESV (reference sequence). Germline trimming cut 4 bases from V and 5 bases from J; bases unmatched to any gene: 2. The CDR3 loop spans 13 amino acids. CDR3 sequence: CASSWDSDQPQHF. CDR3 DNA: TGTGCCAGCAGCTGGGACAGCGATCAGCCCCAGCATTTT. The full variable domain, its missing parts supplied by reference TRBV11-1 and TRBJ1-5, is EAEVAQSPRYKITEKSQAVAFWCDPISGHATLYWYRQILGQGPELLVQFQDESVVDDSQLPKDRFSAERLKGVDSTLKIQPAELGDSAMYLCASSWDSDQPQHFGDGTRLSIL.

The chain carries TRBV5-1 and TRBJ2-7, with 9 nucleotides matching TRBD1. V lost 4 bases, J lost 3 bases, and 17 bases stayed unmatched. The CDR3 totals 18 residues. CDR1 and CDR2 (germline): SGHRS, YFSETQ. CDR3 residues: CASSRPDRGPTNNYEQYF. For the CDR3, the DNA is TGCGCCAGCAGCAGGCCGGACAGGGGACCGACAAATAACTACGAGCAGTACTTC.

V is TRBV11-2 and J is TRBJ2-1; no clear D gene. Between the trimmed V and J ends, which lost 0 bases and 8 bases, there was a span of 5 bases. CDR1 and CDR2 (germline): SGHAT, FQNNGV. The CDR3 extends over 12 amino acids. In nucleotides, the CDR3 is TGTGCCAGCAGCTTAGACATTCATGAGCAGTTCTTC. Its protein product is CASSLDIHEQFF.

This clonotype occurred a few times. The chain combines TRBV7-8 with TRBJ2-7, with a possible D match to TRBD1 (5 bases). Trimming cost V 3 bases and J 1 base, with 16 bases left between them. The CDR3 spans 16 residues. Looked up from germline, CDR1 is SGHVS and CDR2 is FQNEAQ. CDR3 amino acids: CASSFRELWGSYEQYF. The CDR3 DNA is TGTGCCAGCAGCTTCAGGGAATTATGGGGATCCTACGAGCAGTACTTC.

The J gene is TRBJ2-7, the V gene TRBV7-2; D is perhaps TRBD1 or TRBD2 (5 bases each). The germline V and J ends were trimmed by 4 bases and 1 base, with 14 bases remaining between them. The germline CDR1 and CDR2 sequences are SGHTA and FQGNSA. The CDR3 contains 15 residues. The CDR3 bases are TGTGCCAGCAGCTCACTTCGGGACGGATCCTACGAGCAGTACTTC. Protein product: CASSSLRDGSYEQYF.

This clonotype was counted a few times. The V and J genes are TRBV10-3 and TRBJ2-1; TRBD2 aligns across 10 bases. CDR1 and CDR2 from the germline V gene are ENHRY and SYGVKD. V lost 7 bases, J lost 8 bases, and 14 bases stayed unmatched. CDR3 size: 16 residues. DNA of the CDR3: TGTGCCATCAAACGGTTGAGGAGCGGGAGGGCCGATGAGCAGTTCTTC. Its translation is CAIKRLRSGRADEQFF.

A few counts support this clonotype. The chain recombines TRBV7-2 with TRBJ2-1; possibly TRBD2 for D (5 bases). This CDR3 has 11 amino acids. Trimming left V 1 base short and J 15 bases short, with 10 bases between. Germline lookup yields CDR1 SGHTA and CDR2 FQGNSA. The CDR3 loop is CASSLGLKLFF. CDR3 nucleotides: TGTGCCAGCAGCTTAGGACTAAAACTGTTCTTC.

The chain is built from TRBV20-1 and TRBJ2-2; TRBD1 matches at 10 bases. Germline V CDR1 and CDR2: DFQATT, SNEGSKA (reference sequence). The CDR3 is made up of 17 amino acids. Trimming removed 0 bases from V and 3 bases from J; junction bases left unmatched: 7. CDR3 amino acids: CSARDPGQGVHTGELFF. The DNA for the CDR3 is TGCAGTGCTAGAGATCCAGGACAGGGGGTTCACACCGGGGAGCTGTTTTTT.

This clonotype was detected only a few times. The chain carries TRBV5-1 and TRBJ2-3; the match to TRBD2 covers 7 bases. V trimming: 4 bases; J trimming: 1 base; junction bases outside the gene matches: 6. Germline-derived CDR1 and CDR2 are SGHRS and YFSETQ. The CDR3 has 15 amino acids. The CDR3 nucleotides read TGCGCCAGCAGCACCACTAGCGCCGGCACAGATACGCAGTATTTT. It is translated as CASSTTSAGTDTQYF.

The rearrangement links TRBV20-1 to TRBJ2-7; 10 nucleotides align to TRBD2. Looked up from germline, CDR1 is DFQATT and CDR2 is SNEGSKA (reference sequence). Trimming at V came to 5 bases and at J to 1 base, leaving 8 bases not matched to a gene. CDR3 size: 15 residues. The CDR3 loop reads CSAEKSGRESYEQYF. DNA for the CDR3: TGCAGTGCTGAAAAGAGCGGGAGGGAATCCTACGAGCAGTACTTC.

The rearrangement uses TRBV15 and TRBJ2-7; 7 bases agree with TRBD1. Germline trimming cut 6 bases from V and 3 bases from J; bases unmatched to any gene: 11. Germline assignment: CDR1 LNHNV and CDR2 YYDKDF (reference sequence). There are 15 residues in the CDR3. As DNA, the CDR3 is TGTGCCACCAGTACCGACAGGGACGCAAACTACGAGCAGTACTTC. As protein: CATSTDRDANYEQYF.

V gene TRBV20-1 combines with J gene TRBJ2-1; 8 bases are shared with TRBD1. The CDR3 has 14 amino acids. Germline V gives CDR1 DFQATT, CDR2 SNEGSKA (reference sequence). The trim removed 3 bases at V and 10 bases at J, leaving 11 bases unmatched. CDR3 DNA sequence: TGCAGTGCTAGGGCCGGGACAGGCGTAACCGAGCAGTTCTTC. Residues: CSARAGTGVTEQFF.

This chain uses TRBV7-9 with TRBJ2-5; 8 bases agree with TRBD1. The assigned J gene may be wrong: the sequence end matches TRBJ2-7 better. This CDR3 spans 15 amino acids. Germline V gene sequence: CDR1 SEHNR, CDR2 FQNEAQ (reference sequence). The CDR3 DNA follows: TGTGCCAGCAGTTCGAATAAGGACAGGGAGTACGAGCAGTACTTC. Its translation: CASSSNKDREYEQYF.

V gene TRBV11-2 combines with J gene TRBJ2-7, with D perhaps TRBD2 (5 bases). CDR3 length: 15 residues. With 4 bases removed from V and 3 bases from J, the gap between germline ends came to 16 bases. CDR1 is SGHAT, CDR2 FQNNGV, per germline. For the CDR3, the DNA is TGTGCCAGCAGCTCAATACGAGACGGGAACTACGAGCAGTACTTC. Protein sequence: CASSSIRDGNYEQYF.

This clonotype has a handful of counts. The V call is TRBV6-1, the J call TRBJ2-1; no firm D call. The germline V gene has CDR1 MNHNS and CDR2 SASEGT. The ends were cut back, 3 bases at V and 5 bases at J, with 8 bases in the middle. This CDR3 is 13 amino acids long. The CDR3 DNA sequence: TGTGCCAGCAGTGACCAGCTAGACAATGAGCAGTTCTTC. Translation: CASSDQLDNEQFF.

The chain employs TRBV7-6 and TRBJ1-1; 7 bases match TRBD1. CDR1 SGHVS and CDR2 FNYEAQ come from the germline V gene. This CDR3 comprises 17 residues. J gave up 4 bases and V 5 bases, and 16 bases lay outside the gene matches. The CDR3 region has the DNA TGTGCCAGCAGCCCGCGCGGCAGGGGGATCCTGGCCACTGAAGCTTTCTTT. This codes for CASSPRGRGILATEAFF. Variable domain in full (rest from reference TRBV7-6 and TRBJ1-1): GAGVSQSPRYKVTKRGQDVALRCDPISGHVSLYWYRQALGQGPEFLTYFNYEAQQDKSGLPNDRFSAERPEGSISTLTIQRTEQRDSAMYRCASSPRGRGILATEAFFGQGTRLTVV.

The CDR3: CASSSDKNHEQFF. The CDR3, as DNA: TGTGCCAGCAGCTCGGACAAGAACCATGAGCAGTTCTTC. The chain links TRBV5-6 to TRBJ2-1, with a weak D call TRBD1 (5 bases). V was shortened by 3 bases and J by 8 bases, with 12 bases between the two germline ends. CDR1 is SGHDT and CDR2 is YYEEEE in the germline V gene. The CDR3 is made up of 13 amino acids.

A few counts support this clonotype. The rearrangement joins TRBV29-1 to TRBJ1-6; D is perhaps TRBD1 (6 bases). Per germline, CDR1 SQVTM and CDR2 ANQGSEA. The CDR3 is 13 amino acids. V gave up 6 bases and J gave up 7 bases, with 13 bases separating them. The CDR3 bases are TGCAGCGTAAGGACAGAATCGAATTCACCCCTCCACTTT. Amino acid sequence: CSVRTESNSPLHF.

This clonotype turned up a few times. The chain employs TRBV12-3 or TRBV12-4 and TRBJ2-5, with D maybe TRBD2 (5 bases). Trimming pared 3 bases from V and 2 bases from J, leaving 10 bases between. This CDR3 contains 14 residues. CDR3 residues: CASSFSPGQETQYF. The CDR3 nucleotides read TGTGCCAGCAGTTTTTCTCCGGGACAAGAGACCCAGTACTTC.

The V gene is TRBV3-1, the J gene TRBJ2-4, with 10 bases fitting TRBD2. The J call may be in error: the DNA end matches TRBJ2-5 better. Germline V gives CDR1 LGHDT, CDR2 YNNKEL (reference sequence). The CDR3 consists of 16 residues. CDR3 nucleotides: TGTGCCAGCAGCCACCGTCTAGCGGGAGACAGAGAGACCCAGTACTTC. Its protein is CASSHRLAGDRETQYF.

The chain couples TRBV5-1 to TRBJ2-7, with 8 bases lining up with TRBD2. TRBJ2-5 matches the DNA end more closely, so the J call is doubtful. Germline V gene data show CDR1 as SGHRS and CDR2 as YFSETQ. This CDR3 is 15 amino acids long. CDR3 DNA: TGCGCCAGCAGCTTGGTATTAGCGGGGTTAGAGACCCAGTACTTC. This gives the protein CASSLVLAGLETQYF.